The 24 T cell receptor beta chains presented below share a single source sample, sequenced in a study of neurological immune-mediated disorders. The time point is: longitudinal time-point 1 (baseline). TCRdb itself ran the 5' RACE reads through MiXCR, one entry per CDR3 protein. The repertoire consists of approximately 70,000 distinct CDR3 sequences, with roughly 10% occurring once and the leading ten covering roughly 10%. Input material: PBMCs. Receptor source: a man aged 25-45 years in good health.

This clonotype occurred many times. V is TRBV20-1 and J is TRBJ2-1; D assignment may be TRBD1 or TRBD2 (5 bases each). This CDR3 comprises 13 residues. V lost 6 bases and J lost 6, with 15 bases in between. CDR1 is DFQATT, CDR2 SNEGSKA, per germline (reference sequence). The CDR3 nucleotides read TGCAGTGCCAGTTACGGGACCTTCAATGAGCAGTTCTTC. Its translation: CSASYGTFNEQFF.

This clonotype has ten or more counts. V usage is TRBV20-1 and J usage is TRBJ2-2; maybe TRBD2 (5 bases). The CDR3 loop spans 16 amino acids. The V gene's germline CDR1 is DFQATT and CDR2 SNEGSKA (reference sequence). Trimming pared 3 bases from V and 1 base from J, leaving 15 bases between. CDR3 region: CSASLRGRRNTGELFF. The CDR3 bases are TGCAGTGCTAGTTTAAGAGGGCGGAGGAACACCGGGGAGCTGTTTTTT.

This clonotype was counted many times. The CDR3 is CSARDPQGSGLNTEAFF. DNA of the CDR3: TGCAGTGCTAGAGATCCACAGGGGTCGGGATTGAACACTGAAGCTTTCTTT. This rearrangement joins TRBV20-1 to TRBJ1-1, with TRBD1 identical over 7 bases. V lost 0 bases, J lost 0 bases, and 10 bases stayed unmatched. This CDR3 is built from 17 residues. Germline-derived CDR1 and CDR2 are DFQATT and SNEGSKA (reference sequence).

This clonotype came up many times. The rearrangement joins TRBV20-1 to TRBJ1-5; D is unresolved. The CDR3 length is 13 residues. V lost 0 bases to trimming and J lost 2 bases, with 5 bases between them. From germline, CDR1 is DFQATT and CDR2 SNEGSKA (reference sequence). CDR3 loop: CSARDLGNQPQHF. The CDR3 region has the DNA TGCAGTGCTAGAGATTTGGGCAATCAGCCCCAGCATTTT.

Many counts were recorded for this clonotype. The chain is built from TRBV6-2 or TRBV6-3 and TRBJ1-1; D unresolved. Germline V gene lookup returns CDR1 MNHEY and CDR2 SVGEGT. Trimming removed 2 bases from V and 5 bases from J, with 6 bases in between. This CDR3 region has 12 residues. CDR3 protein: CASSYAPTEAFF. The CDR3 nucleotides are TGTGCCAGCAGTTACGCTCCAACTGAAGCTTTCTTT.

This clonotype was recorded at least ten times. CDR3 in amino acids: CASSLGTERSLYGYTF. As DNA, the CDR3 is TGTGCCAGCAGCTTGGGGACAGAACGCTCTCTTTATGGCTACACCTTC. The chain carries TRBV5-4 and TRBJ1-2, with a possible D match to TRBD1 (6 bases). Trimming left V 0 bases short and J 5 bases short, with 17 bases between. The CDR3 consists of 16 residues. The V gene's germline CDR1 is SGHNT and CDR2 YYREEE (reference sequence).

In the case of this clonotype: A much larger clone differs from this one at a single base, so this may be a read error. V and J are TRBV5-1 and TRBJ2-1, with 7 bases identical to TRBD2. Germline CDR1 reads SGHRS; CDR2 reads YFSETQ. This CDR3 is 15 amino acids long. In DNA, the CDR3 is TGCGCCAGCAGTAAAGCTAGCGGTTCCTACAATGAGCTGTTCTTC. Amino acids: CASSKASGSYNELFF. Filled out from reference TRBV5-1 and TRBJ2-1, the complete variable domain reads KAGVTQTPRYLIKTRGQQVTLSCSPISGHRSVSWYQQTPGQGLQFLFEYFSETQRNKGNFPGRFSGRQFSNSRSEMNVSTLELGDSALYLCASSKASGSYNELFFGPGTRLTVL.

This clonotype was recorded at least ten times. The chain carries TRBV5-1 and TRBJ2-5; no firm D call. CDR3 size: 16 residues. Germline V gene data show CDR1 as SGHRS and CDR2 as YFSETQ. The V end lost 1 base, the J end lost 5 bases, and 18 bases lay between the germline ends. The CDR3 region has the DNA TGCGCCAGCAGCTTGAGGTCAAGTGATTTAGACGAGACCCAGTACTTC. Encoded protein: CASSLRSSDLDETQYF.

This clonotype has a count of ten or more. This chain connects TRBV27 to TRBJ2-7, with D possibly matching TRBD2 (6 bases). V shed 5 bases and J shed 9 bases, with 17 bases lying between them. This CDR3 is built from 13 residues. Germline loops: CDR1 MNHEY, CDR2 SMNVEV (reference sequence). The CDR3 DNA reads as TGTGCCAGCAGTCAAAATAGCCTGGGACTGCAGTACTTC. Amino acids: CASSQNSLGLQYF.

Of note for this clonotype: A read error may be the cause here, since a much bigger clone is one base away. The CDR3 nucleotides read TGCAGCGTCCAAGCCCAGGGGACCAAAAACATTCAGTACTTC. Residues: CSVQAQGTKNIQYF. The V and J genes are TRBV29-1 and TRBJ2-4; D perhaps matches TRBD1 (6 bases). The germline gives CDR1 SQVTM, CDR2 ANQGSEA. V gave up 6 bases and J gave up 2 bases, with 14 bases separating them. This CDR3 is built from 14 residues.

The chain couples TRBV7-9 to TRBJ2-1; 7 nucleotides align to TRBD2. The CDR3 sequence is 16 residues long. The V gene's germline CDR1 is SEHNR and CDR2 FQNEAQ (reference sequence). V dropped 5 bases and J dropped 4; count of bases not matched to a gene: 11. CDR3 nucleotide sequence: TGTGCCAGCAGCCCCCCCGAGGGAGGGAATTACAATGAGCAGTTCTTC. Residues: CASSPPEGGNYNEQFF.

This clonotype was seen repeatedly, ten times or more. The chain recombines TRBV7-2 with TRBJ2-2; 9 bases map to TRBD2. The CDR3 extends over 16 amino acids. The junction had 4 bases not matched to a gene; V was cut back by 0 bases and J by 5 bases. From germline, CDR1 is SGHTA and CDR2 FQGNSA. The CDR3 DNA reads as TGTGCCAGCAGCTTAGCCGGGACTAGCAGAACCGGGGAGCTGTTTTTT. Its protein product is CASSLAGTSRTGELFF.

This clonotype was seen a handful of times. V usage is TRBV27 and J usage is TRBJ1-5; D is unclear. CDR3 length: 15 amino acids. Trimming shortened V by 2 bases and J by 0 bases, and 8 bases separated the two germline ends. CDR1 MNHEY and CDR2 SMNVEV come from the germline V gene (reference sequence). This CDR3 is CASSLTRHSNQPQHF. The CDR3 DNA is TGTGCCAGCAGTTTAACCCGGCATAGCAATCAGCCCCAGCATTTT.

This clonotype was recorded at least ten times. The genes are TRBV28 and TRBJ2-7; 8 bases fit TRBD1. The junction had 17 bases not matched to a gene; V was cut back by 6 bases and J by 4 bases. The germline V gene has CDR1 MDHEN and CDR2 SYDVKM. CDR3 length: 17 amino acids. For the CDR3, the DNA is TGTGCCAGCAGCCGGACAGGGACATCCTCAACCCTTTACGAGCAGTACTTC. As protein: CASSRTGTSSTLYEQYF.

This clonotype has just a few counts. A much larger clone differs from this one at a single base, so this may be a read error. The chain employs TRBV20-1 and TRBJ2-4, with D possibly TRBD1 on 5 matching bases. Germline CDR1 reads DFQATT; CDR2 reads SNEGSKA (reference sequence). The CDR3 length is 16 residues. The V gene lost 0 bases and the J gene lost 3 bases, with 15 bases spanning the gap. This chain's CDR3 is CSARDTATVYKNIQYF. For the CDR3, the DNA is TGCAGTGCTAGAGATACAGCGACAGTGTACAAAAACATTCAGTACTTC.

This clonotype was recorded at least ten times. The chain is built from TRBV12-3 or TRBV12-4 and TRBJ2-3; D gene uncertain. This CDR3 comprises 13 residues. The V end was cut by 2 bases, the J end by 4 bases, with 7 bases between. The CDR3: CASSLMDADTQYF. CDR3 bases: TGTGCCAGCAGTTTAATGGACGCAGATACGCAGTATTTT.

This clonotype was counted many times. The V call is TRBV20-1, the J call TRBJ1-2; 10 positions match TRBD1. CDR3 size: 13 residues. After removal of 3 bases from V and 5 bases from J, the junction contained 3 bases not matched to a gene. Germline assignment: CDR1 DFQATT and CDR2 SNEGSKA (reference sequence). CDR3: CSASRTGGYGYTF. The CDR3 region has the DNA TGCAGTGCTAGTCGGACAGGGGGTTATGGCTACACCTTC.

This clonotype was observed many times. This chain connects TRBV12-3 or TRBV12-4 to TRBJ2-3; 7 bases are a match to TRBD1. The CDR3 is 15 amino acids. With V trimmed by 7 bases and J by 4 bases, 11 bases remained unmatched. CDR3 amino acids: CASTLGQGVADTQYF. CDR3 coding DNA: TGTGCCAGCACCTTAGGCCAGGGGGTCGCAGATACGCAGTATTTT.

This clonotype has a count of ten or more. The chain is built from TRBV7-2 and TRBJ2-7; 14 bases agree with TRBD2. The CDR3 totals 16 residues. The trim removed 5 bases at V and 3 bases at J, leaving 6 bases unmatched. Germline V gene sequence: CDR1 SGHTA, CDR2 FQGNSA. CDR3 sequence: CASSTGTSGSFYEQYF. The CDR3 nucleotides read TGTGCCAGCAGCACGGGGACTAGCGGGAGTTTCTACGAGCAGTACTTC.

This chain uses TRBV9 with TRBJ2-3; D gene unclear. Between the trimmed V and J ends, which lost 4 bases and 0 bases, there was a span of 9 bases. The CDR3 contains 14 residues. In germline, CDR1 is SGDLS, CDR2 YYNGEE. CDR3 residues: CASSSQLSTDTQYF. CDR3 nucleotides: TGTGCCAGCAGCTCACAGCTAAGCACAGATACGCAGTATTTT.

This clonotype was seen repeatedly, ten times or more. Relative to the germline gene, one junction end is altered; a read error may explain this. The chain is built from TRBV7-8 and TRBJ2-1; no clear D. Germline lookup yields CDR1 SGHVS and CDR2 FQNEAQ. The CDR3 loop spans 11 amino acids. This chain's CDR3 is CASSDQSFSIF. The CDR3 nucleotides are TGTGCCAGCAGCGACCAGAGTTTCTCGATCTTC.

Many counts were recorded for this clonotype. The chain uses TRBV20-1 and TRBJ2-1; 13 bases line up with TRBD2. This CDR3 comprises 16 residues. The germline V gene has CDR1 DFQATT and CDR2 SNEGSKA (reference sequence). Unmatched junction bases numbered 7, after V lost 6 bases and J lost 2 bases. CDR3 sequence: CSAQTSGRITYNEQFF. In nucleotides, the CDR3 is TGCAGTGCCCAGACTAGCGGGAGGATCACCTACAATGAGCAGTTCTTC.

This clonotype appeared many times. CDR3 amino acids: CASSLGAGSEQETQYF. The CDR3 coding sequence is TGTGCCAGCAGCTTAGGGGCAGGGAGCGAGCAAGAGACCCAGTACTTC. The rearrangement links TRBV7-2 to TRBJ2-5; D possibly matches TRBD1 or TRBD2 (5 bases each). The V end lost 1 base, the J end lost 2 bases, and 14 bases lay between the germline ends. This CDR3 has 16 amino acids. In germline, CDR1 is SGHTA, CDR2 FQGNSA.

This clonotype was seen ten or more times. The chain has TRBV27 and TRBJ2-6; possible D gene TRBD2, 5 bases. The CDR3 totals 17 residues. CDR1 and CDR2 (germline): MNHEY, SMNVEV (reference sequence). V was trimmed by 8 bases and J by 0 bases, leaving 17 bases between them. CDR3 sequence reads: CASRGWGTTSGANVLTF. Here the CDR3 DNA reads TGTGCCAGCCGGGGTTGGGGTACTACCTCTGGGGCCAACGTCCTGACTTTC. Drawing the rest from reference TRBV27 and TRBJ2-6, the complete variable domain is EAQVTQNPRYLITVTGKKLTVTCSQNMNHEYMSWYRQDPGLGLRQIYYSMNVEVTDKGDVPEGYKVSRKEKRNFPLILESPSPNQTSLYFCASRGWGTTSGANVLTFGAGSRLTVL.